This T cell receptor beta chain is drawn from a study of esophageal squamous cell carcinoma under preoperative chemotherapy (dated by TCRdb to the late 2010s). About the full investigation: The study profiled TCR repertoires of both peripheral blood T cells and tumor-infiltrating lymphocytes. The effects of paclitaxel-nedaplatin chemotherapy on T-cell receptor repertoires in patients with esophageal squamous cell carcinoma were assessed. Five or six patients with primary esophageal squamous cell carcinoma were included in the cohort. Repertoires were compared between samples taken before and after paclitaxel-nedaplatin therapy.

The time point label for this specimen denotes: after preoperative PTX-NDP chemotherapy. Patients received paclitaxel-nedaplatin as preoperative chemotherapy before surgery. CDR1 and CDR2 are drawn from the germline V gene: MNHNS, SASEGT. Cut back by 7 bases and 1 base, the V and J ends lie 10 bases apart. Reading from cysteine to phenylalanine, the CDR3 counts 13 amino acids. Only the CDR3 region is kept as DNA, spanning 39 bases read in frame from base 1. Overall results and qualifications from the work: Rather than arising solely from local clonal changes, post-treatment tumor-infiltrating lymphocytes appeared to come partly from peripheral T cells that migrated into the tumor. Paclitaxel-nedaplatin therapy caused immediate and substantial changes in clonotype frequency, and abundant clones were more likely to contract than to amplify. A significant increase in TCR diversity was observed in peripheral T cells after chemotherapy, whereas no such increase was observed in tumor-infiltrating lymphocytes. Only five patients with esophageal squamous cell carcinoma were analyzed, making for a small cohort.

The library came from PCR. The sequencer listed for this sample is HiSeq X Ten. TCR repertoires were characterized by high-throughput sequencing. In-frame beta chains were kept once TCRdb had trimmed the public reads at Q25 with fastp and called clones with MiXCR. Each entry merges the rows of one CDR3 protein and shows their most common DNA and genes. For this sample there are around 19,000 distinct CDR3 sequences; 40% to 55% appear just once. The ten largest clones represent roughly 32% of the sample. This clonotype appeared many times. Its antigen is currently not known. No quality values exist for individual bases; no much larger clone is one base distant.

The chain is assembled from TRBV6-1 and TRBJ1-1; the D gene is possibly TRBD1, with 5 bases matching. The receptor comes from a human donor with esophageal squamous cell carcinoma. The donor label of this sample is uncertain. Sample collection was performed from a patient given preoperative chemotherapy. The nucleotide sequence is TGTGCCAGCAACCGGGGCTCGAACACTGAAGCTTTCTTT. It translates to CASNRGSNTEAFF.